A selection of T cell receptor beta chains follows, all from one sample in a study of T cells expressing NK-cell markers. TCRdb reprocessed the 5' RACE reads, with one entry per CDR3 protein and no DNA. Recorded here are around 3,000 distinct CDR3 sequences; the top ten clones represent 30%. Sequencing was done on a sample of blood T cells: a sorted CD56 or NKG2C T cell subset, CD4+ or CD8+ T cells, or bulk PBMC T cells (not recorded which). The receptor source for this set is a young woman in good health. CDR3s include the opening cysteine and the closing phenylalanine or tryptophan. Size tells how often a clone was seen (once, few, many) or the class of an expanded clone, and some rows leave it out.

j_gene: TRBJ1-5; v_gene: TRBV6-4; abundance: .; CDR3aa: CASSVTVNQPQHF
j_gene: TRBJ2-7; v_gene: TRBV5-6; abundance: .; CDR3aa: CASSWELGGEQYF
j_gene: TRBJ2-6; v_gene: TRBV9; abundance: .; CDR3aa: CASRGATAGANVLTF
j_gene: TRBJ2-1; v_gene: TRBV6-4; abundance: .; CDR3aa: CASSVAGEGYNEQFF
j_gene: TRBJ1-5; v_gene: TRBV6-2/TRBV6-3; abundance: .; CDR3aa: CASSYSANQPQHF
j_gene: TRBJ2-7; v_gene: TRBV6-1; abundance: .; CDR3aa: CASSEKEESYEQYF
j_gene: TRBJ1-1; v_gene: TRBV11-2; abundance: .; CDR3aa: CASSRGSESYTEAFF
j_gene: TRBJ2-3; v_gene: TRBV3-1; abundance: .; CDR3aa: CASSPHGVAAGGMDTQYF
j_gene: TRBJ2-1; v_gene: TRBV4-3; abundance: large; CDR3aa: CASSQSGNYNEQFF
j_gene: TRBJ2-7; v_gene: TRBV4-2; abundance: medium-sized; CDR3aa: CASSQDSGGAYEQYF
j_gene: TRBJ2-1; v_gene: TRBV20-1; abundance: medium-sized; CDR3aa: CSARGQLGYNEQFF
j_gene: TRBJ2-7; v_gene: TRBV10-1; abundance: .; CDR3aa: CASRLAGAEQYF
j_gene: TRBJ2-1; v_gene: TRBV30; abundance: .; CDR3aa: CAWSEREFKFF
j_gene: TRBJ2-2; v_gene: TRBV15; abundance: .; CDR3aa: CATSSPGYTGELFF
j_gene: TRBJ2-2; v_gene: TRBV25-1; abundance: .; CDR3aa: CASSEKLENTGELFF
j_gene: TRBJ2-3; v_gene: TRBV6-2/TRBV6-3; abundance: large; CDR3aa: CASSSGEWSTDTQYF
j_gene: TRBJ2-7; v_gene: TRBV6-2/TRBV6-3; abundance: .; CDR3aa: CASSYRTNSYEQYF
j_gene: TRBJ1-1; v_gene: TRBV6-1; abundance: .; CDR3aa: CASSDPLAGTTFF
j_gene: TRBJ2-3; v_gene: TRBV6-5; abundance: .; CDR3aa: CASSTPMAGGEDTQYF
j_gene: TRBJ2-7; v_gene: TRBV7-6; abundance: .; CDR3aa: CASSLGDAYEQYF
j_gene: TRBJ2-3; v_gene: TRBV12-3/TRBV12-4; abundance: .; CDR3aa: CASSPGAGTDTQYF
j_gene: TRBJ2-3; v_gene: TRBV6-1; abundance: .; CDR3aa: CASSETRGGTDTQYF
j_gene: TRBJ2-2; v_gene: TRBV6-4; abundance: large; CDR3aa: CASSSGNTGELFF
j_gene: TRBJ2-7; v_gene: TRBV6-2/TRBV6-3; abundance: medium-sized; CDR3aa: CASRGTSEVGEQYF
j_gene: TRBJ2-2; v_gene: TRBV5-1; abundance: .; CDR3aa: CASSLTTGDGTGELFFF